This T cell receptor beta chain originates from a study of shared clonotypes between healthy human individuals. The J segment lost 5 bases and the V segment lost 9 bases, leaving 6 bases of the junction unmatched. This CDR3 spans 14 amino acids. In germline, CDR1 is MNHNY, CDR2 SVGAGI (reference sequence). Using immunoSEQ multiplex PCR, the repertoire was profiled, and TCRdb retains in-frame clones only, with some absent. The repertoire includes over a million clones, around 97% of them detected once, and approximately 1.1% sits in the top ten. The J gene is TRBJ2-7, the V gene TRBV6-6; TRBD2 agrees at 14 bases. The sequence derives from a man aged 25-45 years in good health. Sequenced input: naive CD4+ T cells sorted from blood. Subset denoted: CD45RA+ positively selected. DNA of the CDR3: TGTGCCAGTTCTCTGGGACTAGCGGGAGACGAGCAGTACTTC. Amino acids: CASSLGLAGDEQYF.